This T cell receptor (beta chain) came from a study of human T cells and chemical hapten exposure. Study context: Across its roughly 22 weeks, the study gave patients weekly diphenylcyclopropenone doses to the scalp.

During construction of the library, unique molecular identifiers were attached to individual cDNA molecules for quantitative, reproducible TCR counting. TCRdb reprocessed the RACE reads via MiXCR and lists one record per CDR3 protein. This table holds 350,000 to 400,000 distinct CDR3 sequences, about 6.9% found once. CDR1 SGHTA and CDR2 FQGNSA come from the germline V gene. This CDR3 spans 18 amino acids. V shed 0 bases and J shed 4 bases, with 19 bases lying between them. Broader study findings: There were significantly more large CDR3 similarity clusters among expanded TCRs than among controls.

This clonotype was seen ten or more times. Its antigen is unknown. Regarding time point: patch test 2, 6 weeks after DPC sensitization. Treatment specified: therapeutic diphenylcyclopropenone sensitization with weekly scalp DPC. The chain employs TRBV7-2 and TRBJ1-3, with D possibly being TRBD1 (6 bases). Specimen: whole blood, collected in connection with sensitization to the hapten diphenylcyclopropenone (DPC). The receptor's source is a woman younger than 35 with alopecia areata. Some clones in this sample may be carry-over from other donors' samples. Here the CDR3 DNA reads TGTGCCAGCAGCTTAGCCTACGTTCGACAGGTTTGGGGAAACACCATATATTTT. This codes for CASSLAYVRQVWGNTIYF.